One sample yielded the 20 T cell receptor beta chains listed below, sequenced in a study of blood T cell repertoires in COVID-19. Only in-frame clones appear in the TCRdb table, and some are missing; sequencing was by immunoSEQ multiplex PCR. The sample carries fewer than 350,000 clones, approximately 81% recorded once. Sequenced sample: peripheral blood. These receptors were obtained from an older woman with active or convalescent COVID-19.

This clone has more than one count but fewer than ten. The gene calls are TRBV27 and TRBJ2-7; 12 nucleotides agree with TRBD2. There are 15 residues in the CDR3. The V gene end was trimmed by 4 bases and the J gene end by 3 bases; junction bases not matched to a gene: 4. CDR1 and CDR2 (germline): MNHEY, SMNVEV (reference sequence). The CDR3 DNA is TGTGCCAGCAGTTCTGAGACTAGCGGGGGCTACGAGCAGTACTTC. The encoded protein is CASSSETSGGYEQYF.

This chain joins TRBV5-8 and TRBJ1-2, with D uncertain. The germline V gene has CDR1 SGHTS and CDR2 YDEGEE. V lost 4 bases to trimming and J lost 4 bases, with 2 bases between them. The CDR3 loop spans 10 amino acids. The CDR3 DNA reads TGTGCCAGCAGCCTCTATGGCTACACCTTC. Residues: CASSLYGYTF.

This rearrangement joins TRBV2 to TRBJ1-1; 7 bases are shared with TRBD1. Trimming at V came to 6 bases and at J to 0 bases, leaving 4 bases not matched to a gene. Per the germline V gene, CDR1 is SNHLY and CDR2 is FYNNEI. There are 14 residues in the CDR3. The CDR3 here is CASRPGTVNTEAFF. Written as DNA, the CDR3 is TGTGCCAGCAGGCCCGGGACAGTGAACACTGAAGCTTTCTTT.

The chain uses TRBV20-1 and TRBJ2-1; perhaps TRBD1 as D (6 bases). This CDR3 is 11 amino acids long. Germline CDR1 and CDR2: DFQATT and SNEGSKA (reference sequence). V dropped 0 bases and J dropped 12 bases, with 9 bases sitting between them. CDR3 sequence reads: CSAREGGRQFF. The CDR3 nucleotides read TGCAGTGCTAGAGAAGGGGGAAGGCAGTTCTTC.

This chain links TRBV18 with TRBJ2-2; D is possibly TRBD2 (6 bases). Germline V gene lookup returns CDR1 KGHSH and CDR2 LQKENI. V lost 2 bases and J 3 bases, leaving 10 bases between the germline ends. This CDR3 contains 15 residues. In nucleotides, the CDR3 is TGTGCCAGCTCACCAGGAGGGAGAGACACCGGGGAGCTGTTTTTT. Translated, it gives CASSPGGRDTGELFF. The full variable domain, with the rest looked up from reference TRBV18 and TRBJ2-2, is NAGVMQNPRHLVRRRGQEARLRCSPMKGHSHVYWYRQLPEEGLKFMVYLQKENIIDESGMPKERFSAEFPKEGPSILRIQQVVRGDSAAYFCASSPGGRDTGELFFGEGSRLTVL.

Written as DNA, the CDR3 is TGCGCCACTCAAGCCGGGACTAGCGGGGGGATGTCTTTAACAGATACGCAGTATTTT. This sequence encodes CATQAGTSGGMSLTDTQYF. The genes are TRBV5-1 and TRBJ2-3, with 15 bases that match TRBD2. Germline CDR1 SGHRS, CDR2 YFSETQ. Losses at the gene ends were 9 bases for V and 3 bases for J; bases not matched to a gene: 17. This CDR3 is built from 19 residues.

The V call is TRBV18, the J call TRBJ1-1; TRBD1 matches 7 bases. Germline assignment: CDR1 KGHSH and CDR2 LQKENI. The CDR3 runs to 16 residues. The V and J ends lost 2 bases and 7 bases, in that order; junction bases with no gene match: 13. The CDR3 region is CASSPAQGGWAGEAFF. CDR3 bases: TGTGCCAGCTCACCAGCCCAGGGGGGCTGGGCCGGTGAAGCTTTCTTT.

The chain carries TRBV5-1 and TRBJ1-3; 8 nucleotides match TRBD1. The V gene's germline CDR1 is SGHRS and CDR2 YFSETQ. The CDR3 contains 14 residues. Unmatched junction bases numbered 5, after V lost 6 bases and J lost 3 bases. CDR3 nucleotide sequence: TGCGCCAGCACCGGACAGGGTGGTGGAAACACCATATATTTT. As protein: CASTGQGGGNTIYF.

This clone was detected only a few times. Other DNA sequences in this sample translate to the same CDR3. The rearrangement joins TRBV6-5 to TRBJ1-2, with TRBD1 matching over 8 bases. Germline V CDR1 and CDR2: MNHEY, SVGAGI. This CDR3 is 12 amino acids long. The V gene end was trimmed by 6 bases and the J gene end by 8 bases; junction bases not matched to a gene: 5. In DNA form, the CDR3 reads TGTGCCAGCAGCCTGACAGGGGTCGGCTACACCTTC. Its protein is CASSLTGVGYTF.

This clone appeared a few times. J is TRBJ1-2 and V is TRBV9; D unresolved. Germline CDR1 SGDLS, CDR2 YYNGEE. The CDR3 is 14 amino acids. Trimming removed 2 bases at V and 4 bases at J, with 12 bases between. CDR3 sequence (DNA): TGTGCCAGCAGCGTCAAGACGGAGGGCTATGGCTACACCTTC. Residues: CASSVKTEGYGYTF. The variable domain in full, with the rest retrieved from reference TRBV9 and TRBJ1-2, is DSGVTQTPKHLITATGQRVTLRCSPRSGDLSVYWYQQSLDQGLQFLIQYYNGEERAKGNILERFSAQQFPDLHSELNLSSLELGDSALYFCASSVKTEGYGYTFGSGTRLTVV.

The chain joins TRBV10-3 to TRBJ2-1, with TRBD2 identical over 7 bases. The CDR3 spans 17 residues. Germline V gene data show CDR1 as ENHRY and CDR2 as SYGVKD. Trimming took 3 bases from V and 0 from J; bases not matched to a gene: 8. The CDR3 DNA follows: TGTGCCATCAGTGAATCGGGGGGTAAGGGCTCCTACAATGAGCAGTTCTTC. Translated: CAISESGGKGSYNEQFF.

This chain connects TRBV5-8 to TRBJ1-3; 9 positions agree with TRBD1. CDR1 is SGHTS and CDR2 is YDEGEE in the germline V gene. The CDR3 is 15 amino acids. V dropped 5 bases and J dropped 0; count of bases not matched to a gene: 3. CDR3 sequence reads: CASSGTGFSGNTIYF. CDR3 DNA sequence: TGTGCCAGCAGTGGGACAGGGTTCTCTGGAAACACCATATATTTT.

This sequence joins TRBV4-2 and TRBJ2-2, with 12 bases fitting TRBD2. Germline V lookup: CDR1 LGHNA, CDR2 YNFKEQ. J was trimmed by 5 bases and V by 1 base; bases with no gene match: 5. The CDR3 is 17 amino acids. CDR3 coding DNA: TGTGCCAGCAGCCAAGGGCTAGCGGGGGGGCCGACCGGGGAGCTGTTTTTT. It is translated as CASSQGLAGGPTGELFF.

The J gene is TRBJ2-5, the V gene TRBV30, with 9 nucleotides matching TRBD2. The V and J ends lost 4 bases and 0 bases, in that order; junction bases with no gene match: 9. The CDR3 extends over 16 amino acids. Germline V gene lookup returns CDR1 GTSNPN and CDR2 SVGIG (reference sequence). CDR3 DNA: TGTGCCTGGACCGGGCTAGCGGGGCCCCACCAAGAGACCCAGTACTTC. This translates into CAWTGLAGPHQETQYF.

Only a few counts were recorded for this clone. This chain joins TRBV20-1 and TRBJ2-6, with D perhaps matching TRBD1 (5 bases). The CDR3 consists of 18 residues. Germline V CDR1 and CDR2: DFQATT, SNEGSKA (reference sequence). V was pared by 3 bases and J by 0 bases, with 18 bases between. The CDR3 coding sequence is TGCAGTGCTAGTAGGGTCCCAGGGTTGTTCTCTGGGGCCAACGTCCTGACTTTC. It encodes CSASRVPGLFSGANVLTF.

The chain joins TRBV5-4 to TRBJ1-6, with 7 bases aligning to TRBD1. The CDR3 spans 15 residues. Germline V gene data show CDR1 as SGHNT and CDR2 as YYREEE (reference sequence). V shed 2 bases and J 7 bases; nucleotides not matched to a gene: 6. The CDR3 loop reads CASSFVGGGNSPLHF. The CDR3 coding sequence is TGTGCCAGCAGCTTCGTAGGGGGCGGCAATTCACCCCTCCACTTT.

This clone was detected only once. The V call is TRBV6-5, the J call TRBJ2-3, with D perhaps TRBD2 (6 bases). V gave up 8 bases and J gave up 0 bases, with 9 bases separating them. Germline-derived CDR1 and CDR2 are MNHEY and SVGAGI. This CDR3 has 13 amino acids. CDR3 region: CASLRESTDTQYF. The CDR3 DNA reads as TGTGCCAGCTTACGGGAGAGCACAGATACGCAGTATTTT.

A single count supports this clone. The chain recombines TRBV7-2 with TRBJ2-7; D perhaps matches TRBD2 (6 bases). V lost 5 bases and J lost 2, with 19 bases in between. Germline values: CDR1 SGHTA, CDR2 FQGNSA. There are 16 residues in the CDR3. CDR3 sequence: CASSLSAIAAAYEQYF. CDR3 nucleotide sequence: TGTGCCAGCAGCCTATCAGCGATAGCGGCTGCCTACGAGCAGTACTTC.

The gene calls are TRBV3-1 (or the pseudogene TRBV3-2) and TRBJ2-5; D uncertain. V shed 4 bases and J shed 7 bases, with 7 bases lying between them. The CDR3 has 11 amino acids. Germline lookup yields CDR1 LGHDT and CDR2 YNNKEL (reference sequence). The CDR3 DNA reads TGTGCCAGCAGCCTCGGAGTGACCCAGTACTTC. This gives the protein CASSLGVTQYF.

This clone was counted once. This chain links TRBV7-8 with TRBJ2-3; 9 bases map to TRBD1. This CDR3 is built from 19 residues. Germline lookup yields CDR1 SGHVS and CDR2 FQNEAQ. Germline trimming cut 5 bases from V and 5 bases from J; bases unmatched to any gene: 20. CDR3 sequence (DNA): TGTGCCAGCAGCACCGGGACAGGGAGTGGGGTGGGTCCACAAGATACGCAGTATTTT. Its translation is CASSTGTGSGVGPQDTQYF.